Listed here is a single T cell receptor beta chain. Its antigen is as yet unknown. The sample originates from a study of graft-versus-host responses after intestinal transplantation. Trimming left V 7 bases short and J 4 bases short, with 14 bases between. The germline V gene encodes CDR1 WSHSY and CDR2 SAAADI. CDR3 length: 13 residues. Produced via immunoSEQ multiplex PCR; TCRdb's table is partial and in-frame only. Seen here are some 96,000 clones, roughly 87% observed once, and the top ten hold more than 0.75%. Sequences were derived from unstimulated CD4+ T cells sorted from spleen or lymph node cells, sampled before transplant. The chain recombines TRBV10-2 with TRBJ2-7; the D call may be TRBD1 or TRBD2 (6 bases each). The receptor's source is a human donor who was the organ donor for an intestinal transplant. In nucleotides, the CDR3 is TGCGCCAGCACGCGGGACAACTCATACGAGCAGTACTTC. Its translation is CASTRDNSYEQYF.